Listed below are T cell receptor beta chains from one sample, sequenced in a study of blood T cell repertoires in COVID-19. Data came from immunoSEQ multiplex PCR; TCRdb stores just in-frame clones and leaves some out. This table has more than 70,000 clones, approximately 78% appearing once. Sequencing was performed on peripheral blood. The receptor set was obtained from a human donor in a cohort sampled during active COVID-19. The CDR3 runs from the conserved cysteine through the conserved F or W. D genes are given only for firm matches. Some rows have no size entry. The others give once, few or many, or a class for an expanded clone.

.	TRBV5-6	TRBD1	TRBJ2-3	TGTGCCAGCAGCTTCTGGACAGGGGGATACGGGGATACGCAGTATTTT	CASSFWTGGYGDTQYF
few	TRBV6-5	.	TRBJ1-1	TGTGCCAGCACGGGCAGGGTGGACACTGAAGCTTTCTTT	CASTGRVDTEAFF
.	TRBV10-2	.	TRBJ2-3	TGCGCCAGCAGTGAGAGCGGCGGAGATACGCAGTATTTT	CASSESGGDTQYF
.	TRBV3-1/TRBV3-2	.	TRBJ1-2	TGTGCCAGCAGCAAGGCCGGGGTCGACTATGGCTACACCTTC	CASSKAGVDYGYTF
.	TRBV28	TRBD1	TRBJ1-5	TGTGCCAGCACCGAGACAGGGCAATATAGCAATCAGCCCCAGCATTTT	CASTETGQYSNQPQHF
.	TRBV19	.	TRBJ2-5	TGTGCCAGTAGTATAGCCCCAGGGAGGTACGAGACCCAGTACTTC	CASSIAPGRYETQYF
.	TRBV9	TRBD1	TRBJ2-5	TGTGCCAGCAGCTTTCCGGGACAGGGAGGAGAGACCCAGTACTTC	CASSFPGQGGETQYF
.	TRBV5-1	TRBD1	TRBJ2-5	TGCGCCAGCTCGCGACAGGGCGGAGAGACCCAGTACTTC	CASSRQGGETQYF
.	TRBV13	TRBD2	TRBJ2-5	TGTGCCAGCAGCTTGGGACTAGCGGGGGGGGAGACCCAGTACTTC	CASSLGLAGGETQYF
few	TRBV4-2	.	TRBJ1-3	TGTGCCAGCAGCCAAGGTGGAGGGAGGGCTGGAAACACCATATATTTT	CASSQGGGRAGNTIYF
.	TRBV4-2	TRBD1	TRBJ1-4	TGTGCCAGCAGCCAAGATTGGGCAGGGGGGGAAAAACTGTTTTTT	CASSQDWAGGEKLFF
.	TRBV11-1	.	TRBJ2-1	TGTGCCAGCAGCTTTACGGGGTACTACAATGAGCAGTTCTTC	CASSFTGYYNEQFF
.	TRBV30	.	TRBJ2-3	TGTGCCTGGAGTGTAATAGCAGGGAGCACAGATACGCAGTATTTT	CAWSVIAGSTDTQYF
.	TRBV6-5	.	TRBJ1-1	TGTGCCAGCGGGGGACACGGCACTGAAGCTTTCTTT	CASGGHGTEAFF
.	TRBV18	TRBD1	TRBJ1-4	TGTGCCAGCTCATTGGACAGGGGGAGGAAAAAACTGTTTTTT	CASSLDRGRKKLFF
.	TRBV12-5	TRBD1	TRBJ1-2	TGTGCTAGTGGTGAGGGTGAGGGGGCTCAAGGCTACACCTTC	CASGEGEGAQGYTF
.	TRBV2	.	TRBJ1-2	TGTGCCAGCAGTGATGGCGGGGCGGGCGGCTACACCTTC	CASSDGGAGGYTF
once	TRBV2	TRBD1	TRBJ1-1	TGTGCCAGCAGTGAAGCCTGGGACAGGGGAGTCCCGAACACTGAAGCTTTCTTT	CASSEAWDRGVPNTEAFF
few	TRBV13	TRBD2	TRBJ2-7	TGTGCCAGCAGCTTAGCTTCTAGCGGGGGGGCCCACGAGCAGTACTTC	CASSLASSGGAHEQYF
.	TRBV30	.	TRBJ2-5	TGTGCCTGGAATTTCCGAGAGACCCAGTACTTC	CAWNFRETQYF
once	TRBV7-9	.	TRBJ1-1	TGTGCCAGCAGCTTCCCCTCCACGGGTATCACTGAAGCTTTCTTT	CASSFPSTGITEAFF
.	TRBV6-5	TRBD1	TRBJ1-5	TGTGCCAGCAGGAGACAGGGTAGCAATCAGCCCCAGCATTTT	CASRRQGSNQPQHF
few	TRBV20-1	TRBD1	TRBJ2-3	TGCAGTGCTTGGGACAGAGATACGCAGTATTTT	CSAWDRDTQYF
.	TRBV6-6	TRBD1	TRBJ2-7	TGTGCCAGCAGTGACAGGGGAAACTCCTACGAGCAGTACTTC	CASSDRGNSYEQYF
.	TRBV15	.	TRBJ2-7	TGTGCCACCAGCAGAGATAATTCCGGGACAATCTCCTACGAGCAGTACTTC	CATSRDNSGTISYEQYF
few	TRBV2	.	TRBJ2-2	TGTGCCAGCAGGGGCAGGGTGAACACCGGGGAGCTGTTTTTT	CASRGRVNTGELFF
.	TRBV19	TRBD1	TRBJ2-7	TGTGCCAGTGGAGACAGGGGGGCCACCTACGAGCAGTACTTC	CASGDRGATYEQYF
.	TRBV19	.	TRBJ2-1	TGTGCCAGTAGCTTGGTGGCTAGCAGGAGCTCCTACAATGAGCAGTTCTTC	CASSLVASRSSYNEQFF
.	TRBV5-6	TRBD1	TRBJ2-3	TGTGCCAGCAGCCCATTCCGGGACAGGGGTCTTGGTACGCAGTATTTT	CASSPFRDRGLGTQYF
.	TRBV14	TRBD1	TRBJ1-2	TGTGCCAGCAGCCAAGAGACAGGGGATGGCTACACCTTC	CASSQETGDGYTF
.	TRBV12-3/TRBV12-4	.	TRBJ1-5	TGTGCCAGCCAGGAGGGCAATCAGCCCCAGCATTTT	CASQEGNQPQHF
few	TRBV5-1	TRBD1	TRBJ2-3	TGCGCCAGCAGCTTGGCACAGGGGGAGGATACGCAGTATTTT	CASSLAQGEDTQYF